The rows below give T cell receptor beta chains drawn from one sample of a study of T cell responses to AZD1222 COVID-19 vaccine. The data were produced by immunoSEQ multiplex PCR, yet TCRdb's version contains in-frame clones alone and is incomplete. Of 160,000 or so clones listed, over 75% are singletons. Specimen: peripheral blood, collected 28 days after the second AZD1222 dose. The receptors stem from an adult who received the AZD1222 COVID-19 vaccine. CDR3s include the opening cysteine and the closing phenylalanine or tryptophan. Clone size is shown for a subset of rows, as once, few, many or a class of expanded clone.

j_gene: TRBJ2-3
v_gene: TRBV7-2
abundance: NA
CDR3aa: CASSARGGDTDTQYF

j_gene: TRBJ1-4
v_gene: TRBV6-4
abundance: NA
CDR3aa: CASSAGVGEKLFF

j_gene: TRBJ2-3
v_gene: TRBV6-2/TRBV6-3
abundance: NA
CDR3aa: CASSSPGGTGTDTQYF

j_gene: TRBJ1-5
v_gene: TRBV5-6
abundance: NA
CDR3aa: CASSLVGQGDQPQHF

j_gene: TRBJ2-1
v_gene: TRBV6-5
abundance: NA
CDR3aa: CASSSQTGGAYNEQFF

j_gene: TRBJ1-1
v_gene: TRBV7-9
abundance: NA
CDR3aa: CASSLVTGTNTEAFF

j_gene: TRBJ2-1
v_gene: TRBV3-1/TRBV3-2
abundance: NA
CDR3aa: CASSQQGLGQFF

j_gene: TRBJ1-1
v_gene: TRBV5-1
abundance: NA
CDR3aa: CASSLQATNTEAFF

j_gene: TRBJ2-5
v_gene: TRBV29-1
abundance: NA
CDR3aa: CSVGLAGETQYF

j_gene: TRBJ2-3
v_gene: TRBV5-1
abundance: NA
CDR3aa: CASRQDPTATQYF

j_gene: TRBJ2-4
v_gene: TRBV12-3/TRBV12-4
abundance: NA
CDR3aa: CASSLRGADIQYF

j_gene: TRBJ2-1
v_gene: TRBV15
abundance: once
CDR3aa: CATSRGLPSYNEQFF

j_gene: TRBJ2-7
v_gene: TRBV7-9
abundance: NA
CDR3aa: CASSPSGGGYYEQYF

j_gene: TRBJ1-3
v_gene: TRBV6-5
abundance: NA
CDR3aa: CASKTGLSSGNTIYF

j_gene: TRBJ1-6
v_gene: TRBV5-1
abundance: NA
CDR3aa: CASSFSGQGVSPLHF

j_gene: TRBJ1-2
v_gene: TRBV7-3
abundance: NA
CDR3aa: CASRPQSLGAEGYTF